One and the same sample provided the 17 T cell receptor beta chains below, sequenced in a study of T cells in tuberculosis. The assay was immunoSEQ multiplex PCR, and TCRdb's table has in-frame clones only and misses some. The sample lists 85,000 to 100,000 clones, approximately 91% occurring once. After thawing and overnight rest, PBMC were stained with GMM-loaded CD1B tetramer, viability dye and anti-CD3 for sorting. C32 glucose monomycolate from Rhodococcus equi was loaded onto the CD1B tetramers. The source material was CD1b-GMM tetramer-negative cells sorted from PBMCs. These TCRs come from an adult woman with latent tuberculosis.

The chain combines TRBV7-9 with TRBJ1-1; D not resolved. The CDR3 is 15 residues long. CDR1 and CDR2 from the germline V gene are SEHNR and FQNEAQ (reference sequence). The V end was cut by 5 bases, the J end by 0 bases, with 13 bases between. The CDR3 DNA sequence: TGTGCCAGCAGCCTACAAAGGCGGGTGAACACTGAAGCTTTCTTT. Translated: CASSLQRRVNTEAFF.

The chain carries TRBV6-1 and TRBJ1-4; 7 bases agree with TRBD1. Losses at the gene ends were 5 bases for V and 8 bases for J; bases not matched to a gene: 8. Germline V lookup: CDR1 MNHNS, CDR2 SASEGT. The CDR3 covers 14 residues. CDR3 protein: CASSWDRGGEKLFF. CDR3 sequence (DNA): TGTGCCAGCAGTTGGGACAGAGGAGGGGAAAAACTGTTTTTT.

The J gene is TRBJ1-1, the V gene TRBV6-5; possibly TRBD1 for D (6 bases). CDR1 MNHEY and CDR2 SVGAGI come from the germline V gene. The CDR3 extends over 14 amino acids. Trimming shortened V by 8 bases and J by 4 bases, and 17 bases separated the two germline ends. In DNA, the CDR3 is TGTGCCAGCTCCCACGGGGGGCGGGGCACTGAAGCTTTCTTT. This encodes CASSHGGRGTEAFF.

The rearrangement joins TRBV29-1 to TRBJ2-5; 12 bases line up with TRBD2. The CDR3 has 12 amino acids. V lost 8 bases, J lost 9 bases, and 7 bases stayed unmatched. Per germline, CDR1 SQVTM and CDR2 ANQGSEA. CDR3 bases: TGCAGCTTGCTAGCGGGGGGGAAGGCCCAGTACTTC. As protein: CSLLAGGKAQYF. Full variable domain (missing parts from reference TRBV29-1 and TRBJ2-5): SAVISQKPSRDICQRGTSLTIQCQVDSQVTMMFWYRQQPGQSLTLIATANQGSEATYESGFVIDKFPISRPNLTFSTLTVSNMSPEDSSIYLCSLLAGGKAQYFGPGTRLLVL.

The genes are TRBV27 and TRBJ2-1; weak D call: TRBD2 (5 bases). V lost 8 bases to trimming and J lost 0 bases, with 17 bases between them. The germline V gene has CDR1 MNHEY and CDR2 SMNVEV (reference sequence). The CDR3 is 16 amino acids. The CDR3 coding sequence is TGTGCCAGCGGGCGTGTCCGGGGTAGCTCCTACAATGAGCAGTTCTTC. Residues: CASGRVRGSSYNEQFF.

The chain uses TRBV9 and TRBJ1-1, with D possibly TRBD1 on 5 matching bases. Trimming removed 4 bases from V and 11 bases from J, with 18 bases in between. This CDR3 contains 13 residues. Germline-derived CDR1 and CDR2 are SGDLS and YYNGEE. As DNA, the CDR3 is TGTGCCAGCAGCCCCCCGCAGGGAAAGCTTGCTTTCTTT. This codes for CASSPPQGKLAFF.

The V gene is TRBV7-8, the J gene TRBJ2-3; maybe TRBD2 (5 bases). CDR3 length: 16 amino acids. The germline gives CDR1 SGHVS, CDR2 FQNEAQ. V was pared by 0 bases and J by 2 bases, with 12 bases between. In DNA, the CDR3 is TGTGCCAGCAGCTTAGCGCGACTATACTACACAGATACGCAGTATTTT. The encoded protein is CASSLARLYYTDTQYF. The whole variable domain, remainder taken from reference TRBV7-8 and TRBJ2-3, is GAGVSQSPRYKVAKRGQDVALRCDPISGHVSLFWYQQALGQGPEFLTYFQNEAQLDKSGLPSDRFFAERPEGSVSTLKIQRTQQEDSAVYLCASSLARLYYTDTQYFGPGTRLTVL.

The rearrangement links TRBV5-1 to TRBJ2-7; tentatively, D is TRBD1 (6 bases). The V gene lost 2 bases and the J gene lost 3 bases, with 12 bases spanning the gap. The CDR3 extends over 14 amino acids. Germline lookup yields CDR1 SGHRS and CDR2 YFSETQ. The CDR3 region has the DNA TGCGCCAGCAGCTTACAGGGCGGGCTCTACGAGCAGTACGTC. This codes for CASSLQGGLYEQYV.

This sequence joins TRBV11-2 and TRBJ2-3, with a tentative D call TRBD2 (6 bases). From germline, CDR1 is SGHAT and CDR2 FQNNGV. The length of the CDR3 is 15 residues. V lost 5 bases to trimming and J lost 0 bases, with 12 bases between them. CDR3 sequence (DNA): TGTGCCAGCAGCCCGGGGACTTCTAGCACAGATACGCAGTATTTT. Residues: CASSPGTSSTDTQYF. The whole variable domain, filled in from reference TRBV11-2 and TRBJ2-3, reads EAGVAQSPRYKIIEKRQSVAFWCNPISGHATLYWYQQILGQGPKLLIQFQNNGVVDDSQLPKDRFSAERLKGVDSTLKIQPAKLEDSAVYLCASSPGTSSTDTQYFGPGTRLTVL.

V and J are TRBV6-1 and TRBJ1-2, with TRBD1 matching over 12 bases. Germline V gene data show CDR1 as MNHNS and CDR2 as SASEGT. With V trimmed by 6 bases and J by 7 bases, 6 bases remained unmatched. CDR3 length equals 14 residues. The CDR3 nucleotides are TGTGCCAGCAGAGGGACAGGGGGCCTCCTTGGCTACACCTTC. It specifies CASRGTGGLLGYTF.

This clone was counted once. V is TRBV15 and J is TRBJ2-6; possibly TRBD1 for D (5 bases). This CDR3 spans 19 amino acids. Germline CDR1 LNHNV, CDR2 YYDKDF (reference sequence). V was trimmed by 0 bases and J by 0 bases, leaving 15 bases between them. As DNA, the CDR3 is TGTGCCACCAGCAGAGATAGTCGGATAGGGGTCTCTGGGGCCAACGTCCTGACTTTC. Translation gives CATSRDSRIGVSGANVLTF.

This sequence joins TRBV25-1 and TRBJ1-2, with unresolved D. With 1 base removed from V and 8 bases from J, the gap between germline ends came to 23 bases. The germline CDR1 and CDR2 sequences are MGHDK and SYGVNS. CDR3 length: 17 residues. The CDR3 DNA follows: TGTGCCAGCAGTGAATCCAGACCCGGAGTAGGTGGATGGGGCTACACCTTC. It translates to CASSESRPGVGGWGYTF.

The chain joins TRBV2 to TRBJ2-7; perhaps TRBD1 as D (6 bases). V lost 6 bases to trimming and J lost 0 bases, with 12 bases between them. The CDR3 is made up of 14 amino acids. From germline, CDR1 is SNHLY and CDR2 FYNNEI. The CDR3 DNA reads as TGTGCCAGCAGCGAGACAGGTAGCTCCTACGAGCAGTACTTC. This translates into CASSETGSSYEQYF.

The CDR3 loop is CASSRSTLTYGYTF. The CDR3 DNA is TGTGCCAGCAGCCGATCGACTCTGACCTATGGCTACACCTTC. The genes are TRBV7-2 and TRBJ1-2; D unresolved. Germline values: CDR1 SGHTA, CDR2 FQGNSA. The CDR3 has 14 residues. The germline V and J ends were trimmed by 5 bases and 4 bases, with 14 bases remaining between them.

The CDR3 region is CASIEPGLSNTEAFF. The CDR3 DNA sequence: TGTGCCAGCATCGAACCGGGACTTTCGAACACTGAAGCTTTCTTT. V usage is TRBV7-9 and J usage is TRBJ1-1; perhaps TRBD1 as D (5 bases). V was trimmed by 7 bases and J by 1 base, leaving 16 bases between them. Germline V gives CDR1 SEHNR, CDR2 FQNEAQ (reference sequence). CDR3 length equals 15 residues.

This chain joins TRBV29-1 and TRBJ2-3; possibly TRBD2 for D (5 bases). V was shortened by 0 bases and J by 6 bases, with 19 bases between the two germline ends. In germline, CDR1 is SQVTM, CDR2 ANQGSEA. CDR3 length: 16 residues. CDR3 DNA sequence: TGCAGCGTTGAAGAAGGTATGTCCCACTGGAGGGATACGCAGTATTTT. Translating gives CSVEEGMSHWRDTQYF.

The rearrangement joins TRBV19 to TRBJ1-5; a possible D gene is TRBD1 (5 bases). V was clipped by 5 bases and J by 0 bases, with 11 bases between them. Germline loops: CDR1 LNHDA, CDR2 SQIVND (reference sequence). The CDR3 length is 15 residues. The CDR3 loop is CASSSQQVSNQPQHF. The CDR3 region has the DNA TGTGCCAGTAGTTCTCAACAGGTTAGCAATCAGCCCCAGCATTTT.